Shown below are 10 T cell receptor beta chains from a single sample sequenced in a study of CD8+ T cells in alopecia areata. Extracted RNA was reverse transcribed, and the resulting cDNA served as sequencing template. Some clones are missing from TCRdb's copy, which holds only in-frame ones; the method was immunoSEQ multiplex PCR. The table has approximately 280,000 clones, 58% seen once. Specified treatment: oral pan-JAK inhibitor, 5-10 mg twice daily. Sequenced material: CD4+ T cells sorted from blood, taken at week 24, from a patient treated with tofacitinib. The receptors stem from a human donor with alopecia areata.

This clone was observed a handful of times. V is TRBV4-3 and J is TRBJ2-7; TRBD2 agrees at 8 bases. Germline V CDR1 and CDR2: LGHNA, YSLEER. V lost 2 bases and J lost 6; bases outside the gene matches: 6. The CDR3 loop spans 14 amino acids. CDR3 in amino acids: CASSQTGTSGEQYF. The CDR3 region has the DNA TGCGCCAGCAGCCAAACCGGGACTAGTGGCGAGCAGTACTTC.

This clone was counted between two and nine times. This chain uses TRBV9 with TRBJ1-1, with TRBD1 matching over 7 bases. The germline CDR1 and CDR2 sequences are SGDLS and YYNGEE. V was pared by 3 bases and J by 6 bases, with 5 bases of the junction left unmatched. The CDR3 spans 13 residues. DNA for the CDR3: TGTGCCAGCAGCGAACGACAGGGCGCTGAAGCTTTCTTT. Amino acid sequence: CASSERQGAEAFF.

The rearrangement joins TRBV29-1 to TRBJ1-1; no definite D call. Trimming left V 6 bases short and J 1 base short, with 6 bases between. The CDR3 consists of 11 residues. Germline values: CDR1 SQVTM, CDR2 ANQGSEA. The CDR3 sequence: CSVIGNTEAFF. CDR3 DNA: TGCAGCGTGATCGGGAACACTGAAGCTTTCTTT. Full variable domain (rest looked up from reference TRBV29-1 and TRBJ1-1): SAVISQKPSRDICQRGTSLTIQCQVDSQVTMMFWYRQQPGQSLTLIATANQGSEATYESGFVIDKFPISRPNLTFSTLTVSNMSPEDSSIYLCSVIGNTEAFFGQGTRLTVV.

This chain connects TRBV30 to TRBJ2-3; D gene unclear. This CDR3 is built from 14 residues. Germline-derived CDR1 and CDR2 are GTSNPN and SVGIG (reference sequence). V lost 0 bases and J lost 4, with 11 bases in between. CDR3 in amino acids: CAWSVPIRPDTQYF. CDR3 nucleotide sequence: TGTGCCTGGAGTGTTCCCATCAGACCAGATACGCAGTATTTT.

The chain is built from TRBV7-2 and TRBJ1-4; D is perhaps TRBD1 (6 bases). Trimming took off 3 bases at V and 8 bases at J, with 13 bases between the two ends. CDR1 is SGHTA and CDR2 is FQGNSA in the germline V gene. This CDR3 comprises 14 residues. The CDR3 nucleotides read TGTGCCAGCAGCTTTCAGGGGCGAGGCGAAAAACTGTTTTTT. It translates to CASSFQGRGEKLFF. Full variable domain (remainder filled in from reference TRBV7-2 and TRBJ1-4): GAGVSQSPSNKVTEKGKDVELRCDPISGHTALYWYRQSLGQGLEFLIYFQGNSAPDKSGLPSDRFSAERTGGSVSTLTIQRTQQEDSAVYLCASSFQGRGEKLFFGSGTQLSVL.

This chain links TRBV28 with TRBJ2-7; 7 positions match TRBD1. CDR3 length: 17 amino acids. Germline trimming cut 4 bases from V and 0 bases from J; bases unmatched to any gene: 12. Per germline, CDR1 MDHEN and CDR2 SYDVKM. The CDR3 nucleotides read TGTGCCAGCAGTTGGGACGGGACAGCCCCAGACTCCTACGAGCAGTACTTC. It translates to CASSWDGTAPDSYEQYF.

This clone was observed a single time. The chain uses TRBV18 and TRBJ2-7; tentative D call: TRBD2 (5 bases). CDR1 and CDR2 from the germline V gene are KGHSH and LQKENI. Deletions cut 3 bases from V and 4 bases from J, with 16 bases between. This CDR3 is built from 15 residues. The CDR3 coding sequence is TGTGCCAGCTCACCCGGTCCCGGGGAAGGGTACGAGCAGTACTTC. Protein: CASSPGPGEGYEQYF.

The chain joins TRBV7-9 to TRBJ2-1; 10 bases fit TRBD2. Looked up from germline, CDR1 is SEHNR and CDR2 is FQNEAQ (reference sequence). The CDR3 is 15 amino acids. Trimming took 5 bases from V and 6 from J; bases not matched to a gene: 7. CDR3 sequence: CASSQRTSGRNEQFF. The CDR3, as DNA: TGTGCCAGCAGCCAACGGACTAGCGGACGCAATGAGCAGTTCTTC.

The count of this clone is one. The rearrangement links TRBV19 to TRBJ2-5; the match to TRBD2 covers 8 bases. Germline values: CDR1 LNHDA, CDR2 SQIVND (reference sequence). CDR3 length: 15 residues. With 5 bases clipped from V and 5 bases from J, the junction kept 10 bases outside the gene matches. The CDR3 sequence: CASSSSGPRSETQYF. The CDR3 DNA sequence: TGTGCCAGTAGTTCTAGCGGGCCGAGAAGCGAGACCCAGTACTTC. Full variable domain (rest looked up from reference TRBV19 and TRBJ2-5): DGGITQSPKYLFRKEGQNVTLSCEQNLNHDAMYWYRQDPGQGLRLIYYSQIVNDFQKGDIAEGYSVSREKKESFPLTVTSAQKNPTAFYLCASSSSGPRSETQYFGPGTRLLVL.

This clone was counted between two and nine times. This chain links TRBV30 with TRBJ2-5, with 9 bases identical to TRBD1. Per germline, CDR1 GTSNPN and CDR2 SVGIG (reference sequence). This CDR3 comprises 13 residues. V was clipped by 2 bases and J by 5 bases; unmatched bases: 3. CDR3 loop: CAWSTGGMETQYF. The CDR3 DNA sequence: TGTGCCTGGAGTACAGGGGGCATGGAGACCCAGTACTTC. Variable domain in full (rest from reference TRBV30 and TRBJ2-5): SQTIHQWPATLVQPVGSPLSLECTVEGTSNPNLYWYRQAAGRGLQLLFYSVGIGQISSEVPQNLSASRPQDRQFILSSKKLLLSDSGFYLCAWSTGGMETQYFGPGTRLLVL.